This T cell receptor (beta chain) was found in a study of T cell changes during pregnancy in multiple sclerosis (dated by TCRdb to about 2019). With respect to the entire study: Changes in the T cell repertoire over the course of pregnancy were examined in this study in women with multiple sclerosis.

V is reduced by 0 bases and J by 6 bases, leaving a spacing of 6 bases between them. CDR3 length: 14 amino acids, cysteine to phenylalanine. The retained sequence is limited to the CDR3, 42 bases, with the frame set at the first base. Looking up the germline V gene yields CDR1 SGHDN and CDR2 FVKESK. Receptors were amplified or captured by the immunoSEQ multiplex PCR assay. As stored in TCRdb, this immuneACCESS dataset retains in-frame rearrangements with V and J assigned. A fraction of the clones does not appear; measured against another copy, unresolved V genes explain less than half of the discrepancy, and the remainder lacks a known reason. Here the sample has 40,000 to 55,000 clones; 75% to 90% occur a single time. The top ten clones comprise roughly 4.5% of the sample. Concerning this clone: Its target antigen remains unknown. Nothing much larger sits one base from this clone, and base qualities are not available.

Sample: peripheral blood, taken in the second trimester of pregnancy. The sequence joins TRBV14 to TRBJ1-6; the D gene is not confidently resolved. The sequence was collected from a female donor in good health, enrolled as a control in a pregnancy study. The CDR3 reads as follows: CASSQDAGNSPLHF. The sequence in DNA is TGTGCCAGCAGCCAAGACGCGGGTAATTCACCCCTCCACTTT. The CDR3, completed at both ends by the reference TRBV14 and TRBJ1-6 genes, gives the full variable domain EAGVTQFPSHSVIEKGQTVTLRCDPISGHDNLYWYRRVMGKEIKFLLHFVKESKQDESGMPNNRFLAERTGGTYSTLKVQPAELEDSGVYFCASSQDAGNSPLHFGNGTRLTVT.